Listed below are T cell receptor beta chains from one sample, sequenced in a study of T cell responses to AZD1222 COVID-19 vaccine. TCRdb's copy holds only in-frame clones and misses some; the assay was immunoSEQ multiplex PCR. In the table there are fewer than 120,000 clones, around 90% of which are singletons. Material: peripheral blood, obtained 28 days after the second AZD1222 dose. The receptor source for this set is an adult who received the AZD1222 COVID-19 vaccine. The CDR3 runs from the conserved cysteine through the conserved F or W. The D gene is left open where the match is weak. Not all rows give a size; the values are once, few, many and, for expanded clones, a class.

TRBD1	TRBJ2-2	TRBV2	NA	CASSNDRAATGELFF	TGTGCCAGCAGTAATGACAGGGCGGCGACCGGGGAGCTGTTTTTT
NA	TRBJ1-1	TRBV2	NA	CASPLSTEAFF	TGTGCCAGCCCCCTAAGCACTGAAGCTTTCTTT
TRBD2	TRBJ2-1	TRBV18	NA	CASSTLAGGPWNNEQFF	TGTGCCAGCTCAACACTAGCGGGAGGGCCCTGGAACAATGAGCAGTTCTTC
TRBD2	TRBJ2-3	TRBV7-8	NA	CASSLGARGSGSADTQYF	TGTGCCAGCAGCTTAGGGGCTCGAGGTAGCGGGAGCGCAGATACGCAGTATTTT
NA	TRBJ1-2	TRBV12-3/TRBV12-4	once	CASSLYGAGGYTF	TGTGCCAGCAGCCTTTATGGCGCGGGTGGCTACACCTTC
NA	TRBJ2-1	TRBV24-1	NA	CATSDVVGAEQFF	TGTGCCACCAGTGATGTAGTTGGGGCTGAGCAGTTCTTC
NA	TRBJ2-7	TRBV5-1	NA	CASSKETGEDEQYF	TGCGCCAGCAGCAAAGAGACAGGCGAAGACGAGCAGTACTTC
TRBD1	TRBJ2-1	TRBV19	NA	CATATDRYNEQFF	TGTGCCACCGCGACGGACAGGTACAATGAGCAGTTCTTC
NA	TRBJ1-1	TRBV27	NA	CASRRPDRAEAFF	TGTGCCAGCAGACGACCGGACAGAGCTGAAGCTTTCTTT
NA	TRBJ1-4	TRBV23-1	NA	CASSLWPLSTNEKLFF	TGCGCCAGCAGTCTATGGCCCCTGTCGACTAATGAAAAACTGTTTTTT
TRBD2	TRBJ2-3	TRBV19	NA	CASSIDTGAGGRTDTQYF	TGTGCCAGTAGTATAGATACAGGAGCGGGGGGCCGCACAGATACGCAGTATTTT
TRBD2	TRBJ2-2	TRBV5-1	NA	CASSSSGLANTGELFF	TGCGCCAGCAGTTCCTCGGGACTAGCGAACACCGGGGAGCTGTTTTTT
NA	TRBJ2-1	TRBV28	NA	CASSPQVGEQFF	TGTGCCAGCAGCCCGCAGGTGGGCGAGCAGTTCTTC
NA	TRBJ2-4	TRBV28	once	CASSLTKNIQYF	TGTGCCAGCAGTTTAACCAAAAACATTCAGTACTTC
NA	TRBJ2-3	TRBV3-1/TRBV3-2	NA	CASSHNPGDTQYF	TGTGCCAGCAGCCATAACCCCGGGGATACGCAGTATTTT
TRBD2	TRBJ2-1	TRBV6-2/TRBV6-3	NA	CASSYPTSGRNEQFF	TGTGCCAGCAGTTACCCGACTAGCGGGAGGAATGAGCAGTTCTTC
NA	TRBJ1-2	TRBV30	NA	CAWSFALRQEYGYTF	TGTGCCTGGAGTTTCGCCCTCAGACAGGAATATGGCTACACCTTC
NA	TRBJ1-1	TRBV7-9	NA	CASSLMGDTEAFF	TGTGCCAGCAGCTTGATGGGGGACACTGAAGCTTTCTTT
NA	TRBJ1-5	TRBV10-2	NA	CASSAQESQPQHF	TGCGCCAGCAGTGCTCAAGAAAGTCAGCCCCAGCATTTT
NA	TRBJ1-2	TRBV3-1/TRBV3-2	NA	CASGTGNRGYTF	TGTGCCAGCGGTACAGGGAATCGTGGCTACACCTTC
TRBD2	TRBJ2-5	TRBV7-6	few	CASTITSGGGETQYF	TGTGCCAGCACCATTACTAGCGGGGGAGGGGAGACCCAGTACTTC
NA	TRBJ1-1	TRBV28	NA	CASSSTVNTEAFF	TGTGCCAGCAGTTCGACGGTGAACACTGAAGCTTTCTTT
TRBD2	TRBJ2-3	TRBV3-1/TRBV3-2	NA	CASSPRASGRSTDTQYF	TGTGCCAGCAGCCCCAGGGCGAGCGGGAGGAGCACAGATACGCAGTATTTT
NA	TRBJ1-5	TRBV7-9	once	CASSLEAQPQHF	TGTGCCAGCAGCTTAGAAGCACAGCCCCAGCATTTT
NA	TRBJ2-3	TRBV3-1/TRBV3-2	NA	CASSQASSADTQYF	TGTGCCAGCAGCCAAGCCTCCTCCGCAGATACGCAGTATTTT
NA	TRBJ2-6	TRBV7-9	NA	CASSLGPGPHVLTF	TGTGCCAGCAGCTTAGGACCGGGACCTCACGTCCTGACTTTC
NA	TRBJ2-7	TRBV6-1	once	CASSRRDSYEQYF	TGTGCCAGCAGTCGTAGGGACTCATACGAGCAGTACTTC
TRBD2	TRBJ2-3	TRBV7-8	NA	CASSPGGTDTQYF	TGTGCCAGCAGCCCCGGGGGGACAGATACGCAGTATTTT
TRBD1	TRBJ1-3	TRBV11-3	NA	CASSLGGQHSGNTIYF	TGTGCCAGCAGCTTAGGGGGACAGCACTCTGGAAACACCATATATTTT
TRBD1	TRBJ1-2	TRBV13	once	CASSLTGAYGYTF	TGTGCCAGCAGCTTGACAGGGGCCTATGGCTACACCTTC
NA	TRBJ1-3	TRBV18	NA	CASSLLLPEGHSGNTIYF	TGTGCCAGCTCACTACTCCTCCCCGAGGGCCACTCTGGAAACACCATATATTTT
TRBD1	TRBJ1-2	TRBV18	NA	CASSPPTGDGYTF	TGTGCCAGCTCACCACCGACAGGGGACGGCTACACCTTC
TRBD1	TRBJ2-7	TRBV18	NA	CASSPRQGTYEQYF	TGTGCCAGCTCACCGAGACAGGGAACCTACGAGCAGTACTTC
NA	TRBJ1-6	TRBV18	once	CASSDPNSPLHF	TGTGCCAGCTCAGATCCTAACTCACCCCTCCACTTT
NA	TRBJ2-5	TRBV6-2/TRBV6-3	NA	CASSYRGTQGTQYF	TGTGCCAGCAGTTACCGCGGGACTCAGGGGACCCAGTACTTC
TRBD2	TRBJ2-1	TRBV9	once	CASSDLGLADNEQFF	TGTGCCAGCAGCGACCTGGGACTAGCGGACAATGAGCAGTTCTTC
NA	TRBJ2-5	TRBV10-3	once	CAISDSSSVETQYF	TGTGCCATCAGTGACTCCTCCAGCGTAGAGACCCAGTACTTC
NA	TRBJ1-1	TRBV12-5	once	CASGLFPPNSEAFF	TGTGCTAGTGGTTTGTTCCCCCCGAACTCTGAAGCTTTCTTT
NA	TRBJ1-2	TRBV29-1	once	CSVPYWGRNYGYTF	TGCAGCGTCCCATATTGGGGGCGGAACTATGGCTACACCTTC
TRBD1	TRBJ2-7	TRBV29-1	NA	CSVNGPGTGIYEQYF	TGCAGCGTAAATGGACCCGGGACAGGGATCTACGAGCAGTACTTC
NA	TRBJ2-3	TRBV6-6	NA	CASSSEADTQYF	TGTGCCAGCAGTTCAGAGGCAGATACGCAGTATTTT
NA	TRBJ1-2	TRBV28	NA	CASSLQYNYGYTF	TGTGCCAGCAGTTTACAATACAACTATGGCTACACCTTC
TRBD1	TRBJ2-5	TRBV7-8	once	CASSLGDRVRETQYF	TGTGCCAGCAGCTTAGGGGACAGGGTCCGGGAGACCCAGTACTTC
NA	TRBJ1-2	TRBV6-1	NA	CASSDWRIYGYTF	TGTGCCAGCAGTGATTGGAGGATCTATGGCTACACCTTC
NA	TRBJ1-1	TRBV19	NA	CASSRGAGWNTEAFF	TGTGCCAGTAGCCGGGGGGCGGGGTGGAACACTGAAGCTTTCTTT
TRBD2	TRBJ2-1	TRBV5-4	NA	CASSAGGAGGPAEQFF	TGTGCCAGCAGCGCCGGGGGAGCGGGAGGGCCGGCTGAGCAGTTCTTC
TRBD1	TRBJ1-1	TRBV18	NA	CASSPAGTGFVAFF	TGTGCCAGCTCACCGGCCGGGACAGGGTTCGTAGCTTTCTTT
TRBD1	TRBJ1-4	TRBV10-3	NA	CAISRTSSSGTGREKLFF	TGTGCCATCAGTCGGACATCTTCATCCGGGACAGGAAGGGAAAAACTGTTTTTT